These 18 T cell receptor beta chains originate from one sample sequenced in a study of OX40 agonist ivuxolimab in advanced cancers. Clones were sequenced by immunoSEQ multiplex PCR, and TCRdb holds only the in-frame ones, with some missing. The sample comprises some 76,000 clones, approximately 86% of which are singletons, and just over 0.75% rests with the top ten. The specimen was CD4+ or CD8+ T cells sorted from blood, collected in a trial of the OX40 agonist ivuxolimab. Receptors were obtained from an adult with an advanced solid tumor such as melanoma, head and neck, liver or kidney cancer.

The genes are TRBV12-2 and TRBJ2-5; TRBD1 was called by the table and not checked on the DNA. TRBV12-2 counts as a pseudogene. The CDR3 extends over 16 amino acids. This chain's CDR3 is CASRLIRDRGKETQYF. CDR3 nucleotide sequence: TGTGCAAGTCGCTTAATCCGGGACAGGGGAAAAGAGACCCAGTACTTC.

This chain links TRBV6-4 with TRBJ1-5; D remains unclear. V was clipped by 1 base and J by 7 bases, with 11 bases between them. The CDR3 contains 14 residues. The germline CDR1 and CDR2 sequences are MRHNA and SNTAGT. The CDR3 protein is CASSDWDARQPQHF. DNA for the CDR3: TGTGCCAGCAGTGACTGGGATGCGAGGCAGCCCCAGCATTTT.

As DNA, the CDR3 is TGTGCCAGCAGTTACGGACTAGTAGACGAGCAGTTCTTC. Translating it yields CASSYGLVDEQFF. The chain is built from TRBV5-4 and TRBJ2-1, with 7 positions matching TRBD2. The germline gives CDR1 SGHNT, CDR2 YYREEE (reference sequence). V dropped 5 bases and J dropped 10; count of bases not matched to a gene: 9. The length of the CDR3 is 13 residues.

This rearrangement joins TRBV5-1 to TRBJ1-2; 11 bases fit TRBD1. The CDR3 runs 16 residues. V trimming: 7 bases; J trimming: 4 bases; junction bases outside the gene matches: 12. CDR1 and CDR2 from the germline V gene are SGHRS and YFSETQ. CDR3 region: CASGNRDRGALYGYTF. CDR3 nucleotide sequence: TGCGCCAGCGGAAACCGGGACAGGGGGGCCCTCTATGGCTACACCTTC.

The CDR3 loop is CASSLSGGLSSYNEQFF. The CDR3 nucleotides read TGTGCCAGCAGCTTATCCGGGGGCCTGAGTTCCTACAATGAGCAGTTCTTC. V gene TRBV7-3 combines with J gene TRBJ2-1; D is perhaps TRBD1 or TRBD2 (6 bases each). With 2 bases removed from V and 1 base from J, the gap between germline ends came to 15 bases. The CDR3 extends over 17 amino acids. Germline lookup yields CDR1 SGHTA and CDR2 FQGTGA.

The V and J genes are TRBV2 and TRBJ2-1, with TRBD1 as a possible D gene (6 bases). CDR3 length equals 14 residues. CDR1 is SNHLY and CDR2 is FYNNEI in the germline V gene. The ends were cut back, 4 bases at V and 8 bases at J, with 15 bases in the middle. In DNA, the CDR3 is TGTGCCAGCAGTGCCGTCGGGACATACCATGAGCAGTTCTTC. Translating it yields CASSAVGTYHEQFF.

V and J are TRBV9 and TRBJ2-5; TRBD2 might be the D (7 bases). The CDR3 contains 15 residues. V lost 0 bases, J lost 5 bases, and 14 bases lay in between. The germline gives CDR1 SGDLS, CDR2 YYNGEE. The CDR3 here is CASSVERGGPETQYF. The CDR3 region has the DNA TGTGCCAGCAGCGTAGAAAGGGGGGGCCCTGAGACCCAGTACTTC. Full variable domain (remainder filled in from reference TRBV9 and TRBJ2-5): DSGVTQTPKHLITATGQRVTLRCSPRSGDLSVYWYQQSLDQGLQFLIQYYNGEERAKGNILERFSAQQFPDLHSELNLSSLELGDSALYFCASSVERGGPETQYFGPGTRLLVL.

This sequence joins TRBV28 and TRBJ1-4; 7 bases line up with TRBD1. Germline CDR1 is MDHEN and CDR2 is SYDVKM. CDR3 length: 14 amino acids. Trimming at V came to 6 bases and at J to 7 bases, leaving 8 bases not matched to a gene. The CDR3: CASSVLGGGEKLFF. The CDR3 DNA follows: TGTGCCAGCAGCGTTCTAGGGGGCGGTGAAAAACTGTTTTTT.

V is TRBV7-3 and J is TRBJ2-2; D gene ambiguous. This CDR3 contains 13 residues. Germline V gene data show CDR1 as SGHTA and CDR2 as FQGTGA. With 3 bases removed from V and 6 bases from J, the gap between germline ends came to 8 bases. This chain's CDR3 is CASSFGEAGELFF. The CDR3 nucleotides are TGTGCCAGCAGCTTCGGAGAGGCCGGGGAGCTGTTTTTT.

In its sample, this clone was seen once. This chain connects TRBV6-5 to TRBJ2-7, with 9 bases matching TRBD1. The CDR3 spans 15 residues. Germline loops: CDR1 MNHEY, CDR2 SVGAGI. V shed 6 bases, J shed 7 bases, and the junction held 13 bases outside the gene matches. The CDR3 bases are TGTGCCAGCAGGGCGACAGGGGGTGGCGGGCGGGAGCAGTACTTC. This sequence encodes CASRATGGGGREQYF.

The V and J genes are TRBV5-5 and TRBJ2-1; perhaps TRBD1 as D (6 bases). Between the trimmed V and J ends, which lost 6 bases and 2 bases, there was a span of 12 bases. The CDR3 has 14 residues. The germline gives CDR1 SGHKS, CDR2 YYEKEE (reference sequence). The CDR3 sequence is CASILTGAYNEQFF. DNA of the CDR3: TGTGCCAGCATCCTGACAGGAGCCTACAATGAGCAGTTCTTC.

CDR3 residues: CASSMRMGYSGNTIYF. DNA for the CDR3: TGTGCCAGTAGTATGCGGATGGGGTACTCTGGAAACACCATATATTTT. This chain joins TRBV19 and TRBJ1-3; D unclear. This CDR3 spans 16 amino acids. In germline, CDR1 is LNHDA, CDR2 SQIVND (reference sequence). V was clipped by 3 bases and J by 0 bases, with 12 bases between them.

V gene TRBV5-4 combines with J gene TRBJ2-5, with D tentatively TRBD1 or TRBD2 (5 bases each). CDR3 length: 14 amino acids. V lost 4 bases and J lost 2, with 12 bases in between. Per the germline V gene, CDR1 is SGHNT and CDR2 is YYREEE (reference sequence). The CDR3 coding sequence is TGTGCCAGCAGCGCCGGGACCCCTCAAGAGACCCAGTACTTC. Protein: CASSAGTPQETQYF.

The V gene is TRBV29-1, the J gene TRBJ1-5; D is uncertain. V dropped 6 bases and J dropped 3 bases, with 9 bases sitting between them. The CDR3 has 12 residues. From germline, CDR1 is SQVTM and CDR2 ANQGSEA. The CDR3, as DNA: TGCAGCGTGAGGGATTTCAATCAGCCCCAGCATTTT. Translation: CSVRDFNQPQHF. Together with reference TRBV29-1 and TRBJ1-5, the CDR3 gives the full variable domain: SAVISQKPSRDICQRGTSLTIQCQVDSQVTMMFWYRQQPGQSLTLIATANQGSEATYESGFVIDKFPISRPNLTFSTLTVSNMSPEDSSIYLCSVRDFNQPQHFGDGTRLSIL.

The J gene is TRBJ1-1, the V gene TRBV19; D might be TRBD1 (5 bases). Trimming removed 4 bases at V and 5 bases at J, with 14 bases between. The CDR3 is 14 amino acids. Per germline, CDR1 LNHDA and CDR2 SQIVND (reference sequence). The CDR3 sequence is CASSTLWEGTEAFF. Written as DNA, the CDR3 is TGTGCCAGTAGTACCCTCTGGGAGGGGACTGAAGCTTTCTTT.

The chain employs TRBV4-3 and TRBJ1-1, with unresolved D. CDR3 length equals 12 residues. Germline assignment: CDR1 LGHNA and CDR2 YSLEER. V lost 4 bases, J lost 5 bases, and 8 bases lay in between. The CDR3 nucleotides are TGCGCCAGCAGCCGGTACGGAACTGAAGCTTTCTTT. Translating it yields CASSRYGTEAFF.

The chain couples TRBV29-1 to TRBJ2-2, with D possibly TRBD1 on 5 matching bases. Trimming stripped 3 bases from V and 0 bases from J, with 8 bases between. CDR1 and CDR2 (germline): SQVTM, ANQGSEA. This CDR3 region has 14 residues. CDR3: CSVETATNTGELFF. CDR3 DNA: TGCAGCGTTGAGACAGCCACGAACACCGGGGAGCTGTTTTTT.

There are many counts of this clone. The CDR3: CASSYERAYEKLFF. As DNA, the CDR3 is TGTGCCAGCAGTTATGAGAGGGCCTATGAAAAACTGTTTTTT. The V gene is TRBV28, the J gene TRBJ1-4; no definite D call. V was cut by 4 bases and J by 6 bases, with 12 bases left in between. The germline gives CDR1 MDHEN, CDR2 SYDVKM. The CDR3 extends over 14 amino acids.